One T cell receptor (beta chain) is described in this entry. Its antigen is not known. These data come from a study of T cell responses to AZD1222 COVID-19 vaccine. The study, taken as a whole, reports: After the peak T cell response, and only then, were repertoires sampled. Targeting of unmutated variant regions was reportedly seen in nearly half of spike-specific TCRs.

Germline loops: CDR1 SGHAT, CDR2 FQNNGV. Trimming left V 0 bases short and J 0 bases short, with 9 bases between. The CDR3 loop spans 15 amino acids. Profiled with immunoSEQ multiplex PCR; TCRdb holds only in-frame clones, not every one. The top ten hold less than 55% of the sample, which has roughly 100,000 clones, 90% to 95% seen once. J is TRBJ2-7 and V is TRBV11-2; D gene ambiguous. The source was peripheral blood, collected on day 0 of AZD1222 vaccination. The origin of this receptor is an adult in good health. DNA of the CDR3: TGTGCCAGCAGCTTAGAAAGCCGCCCCTCCTACGAGCAGTACTTC. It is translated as CASSLESRPSYEQYF.